This T cell receptor (beta chain) was documented in a study of blood T cells in healthy people across ages. Study results and caveats: A strong correlation was seen between TCR beta diversity and naive T cell percentage.

This CDR3 has 15 residues. PCR was performed a second time for roughly 7 to 12 cycles using a sample-barcoded 5' primer and a J-beta primer mix. TCRdb ran MiXCR on the 5' RACE reads and lists one entry per CDR3 protein. In the table there are around 990,000 distinct CDR3 sequences, less than 25% of which are singletons. A note on this clonotype: What it binds is not known. At one end, the junction sequence differs from germline, possibly due to a read error.

The same data also contributed to another study, on T cells of mothers and their children.

Sequencing used blood. V and J are TRBV12-3 or TRBV12-4 and TRBJ2-3; 8 bases match TRBD1. This receptor was taken from a girl aged 2 to 10 in good health. CDR3 in amino acids: CASSPWTGSTDAQYF. The CDR3 nucleotides read TGTGCCAGCAGCCCTTGGACAGGGAGCACAGATGCGCAGTATTTT.